These 19 T cell receptor beta chains were all obtained from the same sample, sequenced in a study of neurological immune-mediated disorders. In TCRdb, the 5' RACE reads were re-called with MiXCR into one record per CDR3 protein. The table has tens of thousands of distinct CDR3 sequences, 13% to 15% seen once. Sequenced material: PBMCs. These receptors all come from a woman aged 45-65 years in good health.

Ten or more counts support this clonotype. This rearrangement joins TRBV28 to TRBJ1-5; D gene uncertain. The CDR3 length is 15 residues. Trimming removed 3 bases at V and 4 bases at J, with 13 bases between. Germline lookup yields CDR1 MDHEN and CDR2 SYDVKM. This CDR3 reads CASSFAGEGNQPQHF. DNA for the CDR3: TGTGCCAGCAGTTTCGCCGGGGAAGGAAATCAGCCCCAGCATTTT.

This sequence joins TRBV6-5 and TRBJ2-3, with D possibly called TRBD1 or TRBD2 (5 bases each). The germline V gene encodes CDR1 MNHEY and CDR2 SVGAGI. This CDR3 spans 13 amino acids. The V gene lost 8 bases and the J gene lost 3 bases, with 12 bases spanning the gap. The DNA for the CDR3 is TGTGCCAGCCGACAGCGGAGGACAGATACGCAGTATTTT. This encodes CASRQRRTDTQYF.

The sample holds many counts of this clonotype. The chain employs TRBV6-5 and TRBJ1-2, with D perhaps TRBD1 (5 bases). The CDR3 is made up of 13 amino acids. Germline CDR1 and CDR2: MNHEY and SVGAGI. V was shortened by 6 bases and J by 2 bases, with 10 bases between the two germline ends. The CDR3 DNA is TGTGCCAGCAGCCCATGGGGGAACTATGGCTACACCTTC. Amino acid sequence: CASSPWGNYGYTF.

This clonotype was seen repeatedly, ten times or more. The chain uses TRBV14 and TRBJ2-7; TRBD2 matches 11 bases. Germline CDR1 is SGHDN and CDR2 is FVKESK. The ends lost 2 bases at V and 5 bases at J; junction bases unmatched: 5. The CDR3 covers 15 residues. CDR3 region: CASSQSTSGAHEQYF. The DNA of the CDR3 is TGTGCCAGCAGCCAATCGACTAGCGGGGCCCACGAGCAGTACTTC.

This clonotype was recorded many times. The rearrangement links TRBV7-9 to TRBJ1-2, with a possible D match to TRBD1 (5 bases). In germline, CDR1 is SEHNR, CDR2 FQNEAQ (reference sequence). The CDR3 extends over 13 amino acids. Trimming removed 7 bases at V and 6 bases at J, with 15 bases between. The CDR3 loop is CASNQFQGNGYTF. In DNA, the CDR3 is TGTGCCAGCAACCAATTTCAGGGAAATGGCTACACCTTC. Complete variable domain (other parts from reference TRBV7-9 and TRBJ1-2): DTGVSQNPRHKITKRGQNVTFRCDPISEHNRLYWYRQTLGQGPEFLTYFQNEAQLEKSRLLSDRFSAERPKGSFSTLEIQRTEQGDSAMYLCASNQFQGNGYTFGSGTRLTVV.

This clonotype was seen a few times. The genes are TRBV3-1 and TRBJ2-7; D remains unclear. This CDR3 is built from 14 residues. Germline V lookup: CDR1 LGHDT, CDR2 YNNKEL (reference sequence). The V and J ends lost 4 bases and 2 bases respectively, with 12 bases between them. CDR3: CASSLYDLPYEQYF. CDR3 nucleotides: TGTGCCAGCAGCCTCTATGATCTGCCCTACGAGCAGTACTTC.

This clonotype was counted ten times or more. The chain links TRBV7-9 to TRBJ2-6; a possible D gene is TRBD1 (6 bases). The length of the CDR3 is 19 residues. CDR1 and CDR2 from the germline V gene are SEHNR and FQNEAQ (reference sequence). The V and J ends lost 1 base and 1 base respectively, with 17 bases between them. The CDR3 is CASSLENHRAFSGANVLTF. The CDR3 DNA reads as TGTGCCAGCAGCTTAGAAAATCACAGGGCATTTTCTGGGGCCAACGTCCTGACTTTC.

The chain combines TRBV3-1 with TRBJ2-2; D is ambiguous. V was shortened by 1 base and J by 5 bases, with 5 bases between the two germline ends. CDR3 length: 13 amino acids. Germline lookup yields CDR1 LGHDT and CDR2 YNNKEL (reference sequence). The CDR3 DNA sequence: TGTGCCAGCAGCCAAGTTGGGACCGGGGAGCTGTTTTTT. It encodes CASSQVGTGELFF.

V usage is TRBV6-5 and J usage is TRBJ2-5; 8 nucleotides align to TRBD2. Germline CDR1 MNHEY, CDR2 SVGAGI. The CDR3 extends over 15 amino acids. V was pared by 2 bases and J by 3 bases, with 5 bases of the junction left unmatched. The CDR3 nucleotides are TGTGCCAGCAGTTACGGCGGGGGGCTCAAAGAGACCCAGTACTTC. Encoded protein: CASSYGGGLKETQYF.

This clonotype was seen many times. The gene calls are TRBV6-5 and TRBJ1-2, with 8 nucleotides matching TRBD1. V dropped 2 bases and J dropped 9; count of bases not matched to a gene: 5. Per the germline V gene, CDR1 is MNHEY and CDR2 is SVGAGI. The CDR3 contains 13 residues. CDR3 sequence: CASSYGDRPSYTF. CDR3 bases: TGTGCCAGCAGTTACGGGGACAGGCCTAGCTACACCTTC.

The genes are TRBV20-1 and TRBJ1-2, with D tentatively TRBD1 (5 bases). Germline lookup yields CDR1 DFQATT and CDR2 SNEGSKA (reference sequence). V was clipped by 3 bases and J by 7 bases, with 12 bases between them. This CDR3 has 12 residues. CDR3 in DNA: TGCAGTGCTAGGGACAAAAACAGTGGCTACACCTTC. This encodes CSARDKNSGYTF.

The J gene is TRBJ2-7, the V gene TRBV27; no definite D call. Looked up from germline, CDR1 is MNHEY and CDR2 is SMNVEV (reference sequence). The length of the CDR3 is 14 residues. Trimming shortened V by 0 bases and J by 6 bases, and 12 bases separated the two germline ends. The CDR3 region is CASSLSTPTSEQYF. Written as DNA, the CDR3 is TGTGCCAGCAGTTTATCGACGCCTACCTCCGAGCAGTACTTC.

This clonotype showed up many times. This sequence joins TRBV7-8 and TRBJ2-2, with 7 bases lining up with TRBD2. The junction had 3 bases not matched to a gene; V was cut back by 5 bases and J by 6 bases. CDR3 length: 13 amino acids. The germline gives CDR1 SGHVS, CDR2 FQNEAQ. CDR3 DNA: TGTGCCAGCAGCGCTCGGGAGGCCGGGGAGCTGTTTTTT. Protein sequence: CASSAREAGELFF.

Here the CDR3 reads CASSQGSGLADTQYF. For the CDR3, the DNA is TGTGCCAGCAGCCAAGGAAGCGGTCTAGCTGATACGCAGTATTTT. The V gene is TRBV3-1, the J gene TRBJ2-3; maybe TRBD2 (5 bases). V was shortened by 1 base and J by 6 bases, with 14 bases between the two germline ends. This CDR3 spans 15 amino acids. Germline values: CDR1 LGHDT, CDR2 YNNKEL (reference sequence).

The sample holds many counts of this clonotype. This sequence joins TRBV5-1 and TRBJ2-3; 7 positions agree with TRBD2. V was clipped by 4 bases and J by 0 bases; unmatched bases: 8. CDR1 is SGHRS and CDR2 is YFSETQ in the germline V gene. CDR3 length: 16 residues. CDR3 nucleotide sequence: TGCGCCAGCAGCCCGATGGGCGGGAGTAGCACAGATACGCAGTATTTT. It translates to CASSPMGGSSTDTQYF. Supplemented by reference TRBV5-1 and TRBJ2-3, the full variable domain reads KAGVTQTPRYLIKTRGQQVTLSCSPISGHRSVSWYQQTPGQGLQFLFEYFSETQRNKGNFPGRFSGRQFSNSRSEMNVSTLELGDSALYLCASSPMGGSSTDTQYFGPGTRLTVL.

Concerning this clonotype itself: Sequence at one end of the junction differs from germline and may be a read error. V gene TRBV7-9 combines with J gene TRBJ2-5, with 9 bases identical to TRBD1. The CDR3 runs to 15 residues. From germline, CDR1 is SEHNR and CDR2 FQNEAQ (reference sequence). The CDR3 region is CVSSFWDRVVGTQYF. CDR3 nucleotide sequence: TGTGTCAGCAGCTTCTGGGACAGGGTGGTAGGGACCCAGTACTTC. The variable domain in full, with the rest retrieved from reference TRBV7-9 and TRBJ2-5, is DTGVSQNPRHKITKRGQNVTFRCDPISEHNRLYWYRQTLGQGPEFLTYFQNEAQLEKSRLLSDRFSAERPKGSFSTLEIQRTEQGDSAMYLCVSSFWDRVVGTQYFGPGTRLLVL.

J is TRBJ2-2 and V is TRBV20-1, with 8 nucleotides matching TRBD2. The CDR3 is 13 amino acids. From germline, CDR1 is DFQATT and CDR2 SNEGSKA (reference sequence). V shed 3 bases and J 10 bases; nucleotides not matched to a gene: 7. The CDR3 DNA is TGCAGTGCTAGCGGGGGGGCTGCCGTGGAGCTGTTTTTT. As protein: CSASGGAAVELFF.

This chain uses TRBV5-1 with TRBJ1-6; TRBD1 matches 7 bases. V lost 3 bases to trimming and J lost 10 bases; unmatched junction nucleotides: 7. The CDR3 has 14 amino acids. Germline CDR1 SGHRS, CDR2 YFSETQ. The CDR3 reads CASSWEGQFSPLHF. The CDR3 DNA reads TGCGCCAGCAGCTGGGAGGGACAGTTCTCACCCCTCCACTTT.

There are many counts of this clonotype. DNA for the CDR3: TGCGCCAGCAGCTTGGGGGAGGAGGGTGACGAGCAGTACTTC. The encoded protein is CASSLGEEGDEQYF. The chain is built from TRBV5-1 and TRBJ2-7; maybe TRBD2 (6 bases). CDR1 and CDR2 from the germline V gene are SGHRS and YFSETQ. CDR3 length equals 14 residues. Trimming left V 0 bases short and J 5 bases short, with 12 bases between.